This TCR beta chain was identified in a study of blood T cell repertoires in COVID-19. Study as a whole: Samples of COVID-19 (acute and convalescent) were obtained from the United States, Italy and Spain.

Seattle-derived patients entered the study during active infection and were followed longitudinally. Produced via immunoSEQ multiplex PCR; TCRdb's table is partial and in-frame only. The table includes 150,000 to 200,000 clones, approximately 86% detected once. V gave up 5 bases and J gave up 4 bases; unmatched junction bases: 2. From germline, CDR1 is SSHAT and CDR2 FNYEAQ (reference sequence). This CDR3 is built from 13 residues. The receptor was derived from a man in his sixties with COVID-19, enrolled during active disease. The sample consisted of peripheral blood. The chain joins TRBV7-7 to TRBJ2-5; 9 bases align to TRBD2. The CDR3 here is CASSQAGGETQYF. The DNA for the CDR3 is TGTGCCAGCAGCCAAGCGGGAGGAGAGACCCAGTACTTC.